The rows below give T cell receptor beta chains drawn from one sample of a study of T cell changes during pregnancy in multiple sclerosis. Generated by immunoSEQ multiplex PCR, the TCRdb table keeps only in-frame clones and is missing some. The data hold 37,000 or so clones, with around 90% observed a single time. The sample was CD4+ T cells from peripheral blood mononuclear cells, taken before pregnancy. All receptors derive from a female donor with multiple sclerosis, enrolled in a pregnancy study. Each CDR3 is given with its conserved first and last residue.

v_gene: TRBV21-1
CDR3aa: CASSKGDRGKNEQYF

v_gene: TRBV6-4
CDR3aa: CASSEGTGNTGELFF

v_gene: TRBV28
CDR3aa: CASSLNDRDYEQYF

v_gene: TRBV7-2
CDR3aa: CASSFQMNTEAFF

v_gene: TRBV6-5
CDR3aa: CASSYQLATDTQYF

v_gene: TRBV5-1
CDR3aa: CARDRVYEQYF

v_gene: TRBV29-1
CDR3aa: CSVLNVGNTEAFF

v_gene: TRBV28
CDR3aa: CASTRGETQYF

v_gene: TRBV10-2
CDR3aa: CATGQGAVEQYF

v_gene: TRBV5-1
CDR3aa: CASSFKGQGAGETQYF

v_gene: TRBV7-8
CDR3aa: CASSLFMNTEAFF

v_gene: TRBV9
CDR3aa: CASSPPVVSTGELFF

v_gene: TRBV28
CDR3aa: CASSSRTGLGGETQYF

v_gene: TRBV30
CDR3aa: CAWSINRGAGGYTF

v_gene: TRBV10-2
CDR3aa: CASSESESGRDPYEQYF

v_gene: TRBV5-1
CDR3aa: CASSLAEMGATDTQYF

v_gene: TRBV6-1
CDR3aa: CASSGGLTGDNEQFF

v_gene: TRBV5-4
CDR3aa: CASSSRGRDYGYTF

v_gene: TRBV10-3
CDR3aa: CATGTTSYNEQFF

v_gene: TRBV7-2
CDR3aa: CASNIQGARGYTF

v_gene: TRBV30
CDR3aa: CAWSVYRVGSTEAFF

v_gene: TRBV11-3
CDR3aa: CASSLYQGAINTGELFF